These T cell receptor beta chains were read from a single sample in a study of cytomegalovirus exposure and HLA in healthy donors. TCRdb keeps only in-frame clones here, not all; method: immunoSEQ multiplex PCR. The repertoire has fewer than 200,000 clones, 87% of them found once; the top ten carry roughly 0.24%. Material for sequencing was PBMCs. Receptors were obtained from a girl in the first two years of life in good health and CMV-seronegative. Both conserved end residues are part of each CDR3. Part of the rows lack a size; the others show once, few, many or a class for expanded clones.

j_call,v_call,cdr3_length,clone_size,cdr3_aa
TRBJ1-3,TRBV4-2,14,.,CASSQAGSGNTIYF
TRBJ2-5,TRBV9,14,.,CASSVVPAEETQYF
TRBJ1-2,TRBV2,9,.,CASKSGYTF
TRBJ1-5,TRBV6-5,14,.,CASRDRGLDQPQHF
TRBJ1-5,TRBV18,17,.,CASSPAGTGGAGQPQHF
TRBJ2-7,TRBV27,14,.,CASSSWTGYYEQYF
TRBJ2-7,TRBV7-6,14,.,CASSQGDSVYEQYF
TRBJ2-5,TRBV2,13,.,CASSVWAEETQYF
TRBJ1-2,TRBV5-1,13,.,CASSLGDIYGYTF
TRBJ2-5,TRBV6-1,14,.,CASSESWAQETQYF
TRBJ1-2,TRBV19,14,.,CASSMSGDSYGYTF
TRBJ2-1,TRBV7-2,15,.,CASSFSGSGINEQFF
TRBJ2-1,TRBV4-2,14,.,CASSHPLADNEQFF
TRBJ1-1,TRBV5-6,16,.,CASGGGADSLNTEAFF
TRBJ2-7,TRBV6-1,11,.,CASREIYEQYF
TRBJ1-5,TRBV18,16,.,CASSLSTGQGNQPQHF
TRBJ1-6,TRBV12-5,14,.,CASGFGHYNSPLHF
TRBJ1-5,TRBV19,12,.,CASKRGNQPQHF
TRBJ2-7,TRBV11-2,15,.,CASSPPGLAGYEQYF
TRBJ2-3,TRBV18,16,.,CASSRESGRAPDTQYF
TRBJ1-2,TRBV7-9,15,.,CASSLAEQGNYGYTF
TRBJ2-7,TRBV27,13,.,CASSLAGEYEQYF
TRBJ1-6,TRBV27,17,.,CASRRRQASSYNSPLHF
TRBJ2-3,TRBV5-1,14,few,CASSLSQGADTQYF
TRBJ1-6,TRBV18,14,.,CASSPRGGNSPLHF
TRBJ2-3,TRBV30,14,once,CAWNRGGFTDTQYF
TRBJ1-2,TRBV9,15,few,CASSIAGDLNYGYTF
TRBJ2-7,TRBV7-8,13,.,CASSLVSGAEQYF
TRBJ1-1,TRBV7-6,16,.,CASSFRGTLMNTEAFF
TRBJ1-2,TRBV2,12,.,CASSEFGGGYTF
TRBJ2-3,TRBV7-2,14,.,CASSIGLAADTQYF
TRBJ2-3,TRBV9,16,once,CASSVGTSGSTDTQYF
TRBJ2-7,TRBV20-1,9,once,CSASREQYF
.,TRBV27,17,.,CASSWLRDSQSPYEQYF
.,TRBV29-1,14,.,CSVADRGRSYEQYF
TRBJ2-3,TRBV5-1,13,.,CASSLSGLDTQYF
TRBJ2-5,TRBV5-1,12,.,CASSAGGETQYF
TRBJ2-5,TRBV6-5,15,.,CASSYLGGREETQYF
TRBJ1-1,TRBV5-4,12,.,CASSLGQGEAFF
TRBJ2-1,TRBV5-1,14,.,CASSIGQGMVMQFF
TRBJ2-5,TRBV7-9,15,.,CASSFSLVLQETQYF
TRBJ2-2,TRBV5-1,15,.,CASSLNPGDTGELFF